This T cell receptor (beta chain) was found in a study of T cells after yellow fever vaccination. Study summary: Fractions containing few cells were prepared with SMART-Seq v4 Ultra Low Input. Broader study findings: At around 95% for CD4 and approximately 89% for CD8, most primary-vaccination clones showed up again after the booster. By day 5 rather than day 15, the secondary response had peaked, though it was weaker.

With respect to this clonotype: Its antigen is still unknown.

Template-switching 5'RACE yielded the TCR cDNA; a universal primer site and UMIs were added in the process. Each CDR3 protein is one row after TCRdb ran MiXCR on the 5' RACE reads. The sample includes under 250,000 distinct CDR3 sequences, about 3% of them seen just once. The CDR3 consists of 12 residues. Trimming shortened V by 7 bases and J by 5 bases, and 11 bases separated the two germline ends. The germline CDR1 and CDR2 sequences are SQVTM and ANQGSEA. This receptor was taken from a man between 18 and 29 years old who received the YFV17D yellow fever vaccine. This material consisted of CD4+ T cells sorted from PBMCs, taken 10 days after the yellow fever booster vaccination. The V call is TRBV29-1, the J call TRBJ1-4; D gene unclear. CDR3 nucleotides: TGCAGCGCGGTTATGGAGAATGAAAAACTGTTTTTT. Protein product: CSAVMENEKLFF.